This TCR beta chain was identified during a study of T cell repertoires in cytomegalovirus infection. Across the whole study: Indications of both CMV infection and matching HLA type were provided by public TCR beta signatures. Study observations and caveats: The study identified carriers of CMV plus the relevant HLA from cumulative public TCR beta family frequency. In two of eight donors, the top clonotype was HLA-C-restricted CMV-specific.

Each CDR3 protein gets one entry after TCRdb re-called the reads with MiXCR. The sample contains hundreds of thousands of distinct CDR3 sequences, 17% of which appear only once. The V gene lost 6 bases and the J gene lost 3 bases, with 21 bases spanning the gap. The V gene's germline CDR1 is MDHEN and CDR2 SYDVKM. This CDR3 has 16 residues. At least ten counts were recorded for this clonotype. What it binds is not known. The sequence was collected from a human donor in good health (CMV status not recorded). Some clones in this sample may be carry-over from other donors' samples. The chain couples TRBV28 to TRBJ2-7; D might be TRBD2 (7 bases). Sequenced material: PBMCs. The CDR3 loop is CASSSSRGRGYYEQYF. As DNA, the CDR3 is TGTGCCAGCAGCTCCTCCCGGGGGAGGGGGTACTACGAGCAGTACTTC. Looking up the rest from reference TRBV28 and TRBJ2-7 gives the full variable domain: DVKVTQSSRYLVKRTGEKVFLECVQDMDHENMFWYRQDPGLGLRLIYFSYDVKMKEKGDIPEGYSVSREKKERFSLILESASTNQTSMYLCASSSSRGRGYYEQYFGPGTRLTVT.